This entry is about one T cell receptor (beta chain). Its antigen is not known. The treatment was: oral pan-JAK inhibitor, 5-10 mg twice daily. It was cDNA, reverse transcribed from extracted RNA, that served as the sequencing template. Method: immunoSEQ multiplex PCR; TCRdb's copy keeps in-frame clones and lacks some. The sample holds about 190,000 clones, 60% seen once. This specimen comes from a study of CD8+ T cells in alopecia areata. Study overall: Treated patients were dosed with oral tofacitinib, taking 5 to 10 mg twice daily.

This CDR3 spans 14 amino acids. Trimming removed 5 bases at V and 7 bases at J, with 15 bases between. Germline V gene lookup returns CDR1 MNHNS and CDR2 SASEGT. The study's findings and limits: On tofacitinib, scalp and blood still held many of the expanded lesional clones. In scalp, tofacitinib significantly decreased clonality and expanded CD8+ clones among the top 100.

The chain joins TRBV6-1 to TRBJ2-1; D possibly corresponds to TRBD2 (5 bases). This clonotype was sampled from a human donor with alopecia areata. The sample consisted of CD4+ T cells sorted from blood, taken at week 24, from a patient treated with tofacitinib. DNA for the CDR3: TGTGCCAGCAGTCCACGGGCCACGGGGAATGAGCAGTTCTTC. Its protein is CASSPRATGNEQFF.